This TCR beta chain is drawn from a study of OX40 agonist ivuxolimab in advanced cancers. Turning to the study itself: Two patients with cutaneous melanoma and one with hepatocellular carcinoma, three in total, showed partial responses. The study's findings and limits: Relative to CD4+ cells, CD8+ T cells on average had more expanded clones. Antigens targeted by the expanded peripheral T cells were not determined.

The CDR3 runs to 14 residues. Trimming took off 3 bases at V and 2 bases at J, with 10 bases between the two ends. Germline loops: CDR1 SGDLS, CDR2 YYNGEE. Assay used: immunoSEQ multiplex PCR; TCRdb lists only in-frame clones, some missing. Altogether about 63,000 clones are present, around 89% being singletons, with the ten largest covering about 10%. A note on this clone: The antigen is not known.

This chain links TRBV9 with TRBJ2-3; D not certain. Sequencing used CD4+ or CD8+ T cells sorted from blood, obtained in a trial of the OX40 agonist ivuxolimab. The sequence came from an adult with an advanced solid tumor such as melanoma, head and neck, liver or kidney cancer. CDR3 in amino acids: CASSASPPTDTQYF. CDR3 bases: TGTGCCAGCAGCGCATCCCCACCCACAGATACGCAGTATTTT.